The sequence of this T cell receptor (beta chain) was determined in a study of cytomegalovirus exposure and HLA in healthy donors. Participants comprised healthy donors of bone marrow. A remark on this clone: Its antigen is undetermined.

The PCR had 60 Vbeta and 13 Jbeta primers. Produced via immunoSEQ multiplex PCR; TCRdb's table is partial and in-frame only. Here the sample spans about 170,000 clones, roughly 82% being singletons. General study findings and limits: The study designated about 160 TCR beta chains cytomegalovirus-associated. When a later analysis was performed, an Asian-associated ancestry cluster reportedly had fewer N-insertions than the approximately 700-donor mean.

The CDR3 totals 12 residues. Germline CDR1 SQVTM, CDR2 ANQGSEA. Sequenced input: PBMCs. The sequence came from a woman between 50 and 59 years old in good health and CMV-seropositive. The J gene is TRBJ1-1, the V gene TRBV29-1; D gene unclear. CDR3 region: CAVRQSDTEAFF. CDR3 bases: TGCGCAGTTCGGCAGAGCGACACTGAAGCTTTCTTT.